Listed here are 22 T cell receptor beta chains from one sample, sequenced in a study of blood T cell repertoires in COVID-19. Profiled with immunoSEQ multiplex PCR; TCRdb holds only in-frame clones, not every one. The sample has some 130,000 clones, roughly 82% seen once. Specimen: peripheral blood. The receptors were sampled from a man aged 80 or over with acute or convalescent COVID-19.

The gene calls are TRBV6-2 or TRBV6-3 and TRBJ2-7; D is perhaps TRBD1 (6 bases). The CDR3 contains 12 residues. The V gene's germline CDR1 is MNHEY and CDR2 SVGEGT. Deletions cut 5 bases from V and 6 bases from J, with 11 bases between. The DNA for the CDR3 is TGTGCCAGCAGTCCAACAGGGACCGAGCAGTACTTC. It codes for CASSPTGTEQYF.

V gene TRBV30 combines with J gene TRBJ2-7; weak D call: TRBD2 (6 bases). The CDR3 has 13 amino acids. Germline CDR1 reads GTSNPN; CDR2 reads SVGIG (reference sequence). Trimming pared 2 bases from V and 7 bases from J, leaving 15 bases between. In DNA form, the CDR3 reads TGTGCCTGGAGTAGTAGCAGGGCGGGGGAGCAGTACTTC. Translating it yields CAWSSSRAGEQYF.

The chain employs TRBV25-1 and TRBJ1-2, with D possibly matching TRBD1 (6 bases). The CDR3 sequence is 13 residues long. Germline V gene data show CDR1 as MGHDK and CDR2 as SYGVNS. V gave up 6 bases and J gave up 5 bases, with 13 bases separating them. The DNA of the CDR3 is TGTGCCAGCAGGAAAACAGGGATTTATGGCTACACCTTC. As protein: CASRKTGIYGYTF.

The rearrangement uses TRBV7-6 and TRBJ2-2; D is unresolved. This CDR3 has 16 residues. Germline CDR1 is SGHVS and CDR2 is FNYEAQ. V was shortened by 4 bases and J by 0 bases, with 12 bases between the two germline ends. For the CDR3, the DNA is TGTGCCAGCAGCTCCGAGCACTTTGCGAACACCGGGGAGCTGTTTTTT. Amino acid sequence: CASSSEHFANTGELFF. The variable domain in full, completed from reference TRBV7-6 and TRBJ2-2, reads GAGVSQSPRYKVTKRGQDVALRCDPISGHVSLYWYRQALGQGPEFLTYFNYEAQQDKSGLPNDRFSAERPEGSISTLTIQRTEQRDSAMYRCASSSEHFANTGELFFGEGSRLTVL.

The chain uses TRBV5-1 and TRBJ2-1, with D possibly being TRBD2 (6 bases). The germline V and J ends were trimmed by 0 bases and 6 bases, with 10 bases remaining between them. CDR1 is SGHRS, CDR2 YFSETQ, per germline. CDR3 length equals 14 residues. CDR3: CASSLEGLPNEQFF. Written as DNA, the CDR3 is TGCGCCAGCAGCTTGGAGGGACTCCCCAATGAGCAGTTCTTC.

In its sample, this clone was seen many times. CDR3: CASSSQAGNTEAFF. CDR3 in DNA: TGTGCCAGCAGCTCCCAAGCGGGGAACACTGAAGCTTTCTTT. This rearrangement joins TRBV7-9 to TRBJ1-1; D is ambiguous. This CDR3 region has 14 residues. Germline values: CDR1 SEHNR, CDR2 FQNEAQ (reference sequence). The V and J ends lost 4 bases and 1 base respectively, with 10 bases between them. Full variable domain (remainder filled in from reference TRBV7-9 and TRBJ1-1): DTGVSQNPRHKITKRGQNVTFRCDPISEHNRLYWYRQTLGQGPEFLTYFQNEAQLEKSRLLSDRFSAERPKGSFSTLEIQRTEQGDSAMYLCASSSQAGNTEAFFGQGTRLTVV.

The DNA for the CDR3 is TGTGCCAGCAGCTCGGGGCAGGGGCAGCAAGAGACCCAGTACTTC. It codes for CASSSGQGQQETQYF. V is TRBV7-2 and J is TRBJ2-5; perhaps TRBD1 as D (6 bases). The germline V and J ends were trimmed by 4 bases and 2 bases, with 14 bases remaining between them. This CDR3 spans 15 amino acids. CDR1 is SGHTA and CDR2 is FQGNSA in the germline V gene.

This sequence joins TRBV7-9 and TRBJ1-2, with 8 bases identical to TRBD1. The junction had 8 bases not matched to a gene; V was cut back by 4 bases and J by 7 bases. Germline V gene sequence: CDR1 SEHNR, CDR2 FQNEAQ (reference sequence). This CDR3 contains 14 residues. The chain's CDR3 is CASSSGTGQGGYTF. In DNA form, the CDR3 reads TGTGCCAGCAGCTCCGGGACAGGACAAGGTGGCTACACCTTC.

V and J are TRBV27 and TRBJ2-5; 9 bases are a match to TRBD2. J gave up 2 bases and V 3 bases, and 1 base lay outside the gene matches. This CDR3 region has 14 residues. Germline V CDR1 and CDR2: MNHEY, SMNVEV (reference sequence). The CDR3 here is CASSFAGGQETQYF. In DNA form, the CDR3 reads TGTGCCAGCAGTTTCGCGGGGGGGCAAGAGACCCAGTACTTC.

The chain carries TRBV7-2 and TRBJ1-2; D gene ambiguous. This CDR3 is built from 16 residues. The germline V and J ends were trimmed by 0 bases and 8 bases, with 19 bases remaining between them. Germline CDR1 SGHTA, CDR2 FQGNSA. CDR3 amino acids: CASSLAPSTVLSGYTF. The CDR3 DNA follows: TGTGCCAGCAGCTTAGCCCCCTCTACAGTACTTTCGGGCTACACCTTC. Looking up the rest from reference TRBV7-2 and TRBJ1-2 gives the full variable domain: GAGVSQSPSNKVTEKGKDVELRCDPISGHTALYWYRQSLGQGLEFLIYFQGNSAPDKSGLPSDRFSAERTGGSVSTLTIQRTQQEDSAVYLCASSLAPSTVLSGYTFGSGTRLTVV.

V gene TRBV4-2 combines with J gene TRBJ1-3; unclear D gene. Looked up from germline, CDR1 is LGHNA and CDR2 is YNFKEQ. The length of the CDR3 is 16 residues. Trimming cost V 1 base and J 4 bases, with 14 bases left between them. The CDR3 DNA is TGTGCCAGCAGCCAAGGTAGTCAGGATTGGGGAAACACCATATATTTT. Amino acids: CASSQGSQDWGNTIYF.

This clone was picked up a small number of times. The chain uses TRBV28 and TRBJ2-2; D unclear. The CDR3 totals 14 residues. Per the germline V gene, CDR1 is MDHEN and CDR2 is SYDVKM. With 2 bases removed from V and 5 bases from J, the gap between germline ends came to 9 bases. CDR3 residues: CASSLQRYTGELFF. The DNA of the CDR3 is TGTGCCAGCAGTTTACAGAGGTATACCGGGGAGCTGTTTTTT.

V and J are TRBV5-3 and TRBJ2-7, with a tentative D call TRBD1 (6 bases). TRBV5-3 is annotated as an ORF whose role is uncertain. The CDR3 has 13 residues. V was clipped by 4 bases and J by 2 bases, with 10 bases between them. The CDR3 nucleotides are TGTGCCAGAAGCCCAACAGGGACCTACGAGCAGTACTTC. Protein product: CARSPTGTYEQYF.

The chain is built from TRBV2 and TRBJ2-1; 8 bases align to TRBD1. This CDR3 contains 13 residues. In germline, CDR1 is SNHLY, CDR2 FYNNEI. Germline trimming cut 8 bases from V and 6 bases from J; bases unmatched to any gene: 6. CDR3 residues: CASHFTGGNEQFF. The CDR3 nucleotides are TGTGCCAGCCACTTTACAGGGGGCAATGAGCAGTTCTTC. Together with reference TRBV2 and TRBJ2-1, the CDR3 gives the full variable domain: EPEVTQTPSHQVTQMGQEVILRCVPISNHLYFYWYRQILGQKVEFLVSFYNNEISEKSEIFDDQFSVERPDGSNFTLKIRSTKLEDSAMYFCASHFTGGNEQFFGPGTRLTVL.

The V call is TRBV19, the J call TRBJ1-1; maybe TRBD1 (5 bases). Per germline, CDR1 LNHDA and CDR2 SQIVND (reference sequence). V gave up 3 bases and J gave up 4 bases, with 12 bases separating them. This CDR3 is 14 amino acids long. Here the CDR3 reads CASSMAGKSTEAFF. The CDR3 nucleotides read TGTGCCAGTAGTATGGCAGGGAAGAGCACTGAAGCTTTCTTT.

The chain uses TRBV4-1 and TRBJ2-7; D might be TRBD2 (5 bases). V was clipped by 1 base and J by 1 base, with 11 bases between them. The length of the CDR3 is 15 residues. Germline values: CDR1 MGHRA, CDR2 YSYEKL. CDR3 in amino acids: CASSQVWTASYEQYF. Written as DNA, the CDR3 is TGCGCCAGCAGCCAAGTGTGGACTGCATCCTACGAGCAGTACTTC.

The V and J genes are TRBV18 and TRBJ2-5; D may be TRBD2 (5 bases). This CDR3 region has 13 residues. V shed 3 bases and J shed 0 bases, with 5 bases lying between them. Germline V CDR1 and CDR2: KGHSH, LQKENI. CDR3 DNA: TGTGCCAGCTCACCCGGGAACCAAGAGACCCAGTACTTC. It encodes CASSPGNQETQYF.

The rearrangement links TRBV7-9 to TRBJ2-1, with a weak D call TRBD1 (6 bases). V dropped 1 base and J dropped 2 bases, with 12 bases sitting between them. Germline V gene sequence: CDR1 SEHNR, CDR2 FQNEAQ (reference sequence). CDR3 length equals 16 residues. The CDR3 reads CASSLEGRGAYNEQFF. In nucleotides, the CDR3 is TGTGCCAGCAGCTTAGAAGGCAGGGGCGCCTACAATGAGCAGTTCTTC.

This clone was detected only once. This chain uses TRBV27 with TRBJ2-7; 10 nucleotides agree with TRBD2. The length of the CDR3 is 14 residues. CDR1 and CDR2 (germline): MNHEY, SMNVEV (reference sequence). Trimming cost V 5 bases and J 6 bases; bases outside gene matches: 7. CDR3 sequence: CASSSGGAKAEQYF. CDR3 DNA: TGTGCCAGCAGTAGCGGGGGGGCAAAAGCCGAGCAGTACTTC.

The chain has TRBV19 and TRBJ1-2; a weak D match, TRBD1 (5 bases). With 7 bases removed from V and 1 base from J, the gap between germline ends came to 13 bases. The CDR3 loop spans 14 amino acids. Germline CDR1 reads LNHDA; CDR2 reads SQIVND (reference sequence). DNA of the CDR3: TGTGCCAGTAAAAGGCAGGGCGTTAACTATGGCTACACCTTC. Translated, it gives CASKRQGVNYGYTF. The full variable domain, completed using reference TRBV19 and TRBJ1-2, is DGGITQSPKYLFRKEGQNVTLSCEQNLNHDAMYWYRQDPGQGLRLIYYSQIVNDFQKGDIAEGYSVSREKKESFPLTVTSAQKNPTAFYLCASKRQGVNYGYTFGSGTRLTVV.

About this clone: The sample carries other DNA sequences with the same CDR3. The chain employs TRBV7-3 and TRBJ1-1; D not resolved. Germline V gene data show CDR1 as SGHTA and CDR2 as FQGTGA. CDR3 length equals 13 residues. Trimming removed 2 bases at V and 1 base at J, with 5 bases between. This CDR3 is CASSLVRNTEAFF. The CDR3, as DNA: TGTGCCAGCAGCTTAGTCAGGAACACTGAAGCTTTCTTT.

The chain uses TRBV10-3 and TRBJ2-3; TRBD2 aligns across 11 bases. Germline-derived CDR1 and CDR2 are ENHRY and SYGVKD. V dropped 3 bases and J dropped 4; count of bases not matched to a gene: 9. The CDR3 has 17 residues. The CDR3 nucleotides are TGTGCCATCAGTGATCAACTAGCGGGGGTGGGGGCAGATACGCAGTATTTT. It specifies CAISDQLAGVGADTQYF.